Included here is one T cell receptor (beta chain) sequence, with context. Time point denoted: after dendritic cell vaccination, including at tumor progression/relapse. The data were produced by immunoSEQ multiplex PCR, yet TCRdb's version contains in-frame clones alone and is incomplete. The sample contains about 76,000 clones, about nine tenths of which appear only once. This sample was included in a study of glioma-infiltrating T cells after dendritic cell vaccination. Study overall: Samples are from glioblastoma patients in Phase I and II dendritic cell vaccine trials. Monocyte-derived dendritic cells, cultured six to seven days with IL-4 and GM-CSF, were pulsed with autologous tumor lysate.

V lost 3 bases and J lost 2, with 10 bases in between. CDR3 size: 14 residues. The germline gives CDR1 LNHDA, CDR2 SQIVND (reference sequence). The chain employs TRBV19 and TRBJ1-2, with a tentative D call TRBD1 (6 bases). Sequences were derived from blood, sampled after dendritic cell vaccination. The source is a human donor with glioblastoma. The CDR3 here is CASSILGANYGYTF. The DNA for the CDR3 is TGTGCCAGTAGTATTCTGGGGGCGAACTATGGCTACACCTTC.